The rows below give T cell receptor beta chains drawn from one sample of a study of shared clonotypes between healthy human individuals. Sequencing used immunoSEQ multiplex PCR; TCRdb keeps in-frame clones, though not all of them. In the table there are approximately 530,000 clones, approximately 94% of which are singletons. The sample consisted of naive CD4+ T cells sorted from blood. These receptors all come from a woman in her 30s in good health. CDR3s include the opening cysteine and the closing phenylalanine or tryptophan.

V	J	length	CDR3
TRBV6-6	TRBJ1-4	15	CASSDKGRANEKLFF
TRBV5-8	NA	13	CASSLAGTYEQYF
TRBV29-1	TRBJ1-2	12	CSVAGDSYGYTF
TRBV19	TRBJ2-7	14	CASSSGIASYEQYF
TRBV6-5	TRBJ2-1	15	CASSKSGSSYNEQFF
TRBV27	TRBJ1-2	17	CASSLSIRPGQDYGYTF
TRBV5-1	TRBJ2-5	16	CASSTRLAGSKETQYF
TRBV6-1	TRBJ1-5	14	CASSELPINQPQHF
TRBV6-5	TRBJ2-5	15	CASSRRTGVGETQYF
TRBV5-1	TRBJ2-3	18	CASSLWGGLALSTDTQYF
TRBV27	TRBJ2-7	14	CASSSGLAGVLQYF
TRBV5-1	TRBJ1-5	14	CASSLTGGGQPQHF
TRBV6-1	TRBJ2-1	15	CASSEGRAQYNEQFF
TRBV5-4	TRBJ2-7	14	CASSLDLAPYEQYF
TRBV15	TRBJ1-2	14	CATSILVQGDGYTF
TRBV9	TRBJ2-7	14	CASSVDLDSYEQYF
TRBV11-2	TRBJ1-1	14	CASSLQGLNTEAFF
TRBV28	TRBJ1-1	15	CASSIPGTDNTEAFF
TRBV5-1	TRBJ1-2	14	CASSLEPGGYGYTF
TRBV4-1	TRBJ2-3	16	CASSQGVLAGSDTQYF
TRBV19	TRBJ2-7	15	CASSIVGTSGYEQYF
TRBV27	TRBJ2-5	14	CASSLFMTEETQYF
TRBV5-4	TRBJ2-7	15	CASSLGDRDSYEQYF
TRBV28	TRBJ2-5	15	CASSRGTGGWETQYF
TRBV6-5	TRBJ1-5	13	CASSPSGNQPQHF